This section outlines one TCR beta chain sequence together with its context. Its antigen remains unidentified. This CDR3 region has 17 residues. The germline CDR1 and CDR2 sequences are MNHEY and SMNVEV (reference sequence). V shed 5 bases and J 2 bases; nucleotides not matched to a gene: 11. The sample comes from a study of cytomegalovirus exposure and HLA in healthy donors. Study results and limitations: In vitro, three CMV-associated chains proved specific for CMV antigens.

TCRdb's table, derived via immunoSEQ multiplex PCR, lists solely in-frame clones and lacks some. This sample has about 98,000 clones, with 87% found just once. The sequenced material came from PBMCs. This clonotype was sampled from a man younger than 30 in good health and CMV-seropositive. The chain links TRBV27 to TRBJ1-4; 7 bases agree with TRBD1. The CDR3 bases are TGTGCCAGCAGTCCGGCCCCTTCAGGGGGGACTAATGAAAAACTGTTTTTT. Its protein product is CASSPAPSGGTNEKLFF.